One T cell receptor beta chain is described in this entry. Repertoires were generated with immunoSEQ multiplex PCR, while TCRdb's copy carries only in-frame clones and drops some. Of about 150,000 clones in the sample, roughly 89% were seen once. The data derive from a study of blood T cell repertoires in COVID-19. About the study: Researchers got acute and convalescent COVID-19 samples from the United States, Italy and Spain. Nucleic acid was either cDNA or gDNA, and it came from T cells, B-cell-depleted T cells, or PBMCs.

Germline CDR1 and CDR2: SGHDT and YYEEEE. V lost 0 bases and J lost 7, with 16 bases in between. This CDR3 is built from 15 residues. The receptor comes from a man in his thirties or forties with COVID-19, enrolled during active disease. The rearrangement joins TRBV5-6 to TRBJ1-1; no firm D call. The sequencing input was peripheral blood. The CDR3 here is CASSLDAREGLEAFF. CDR3 bases: TGTGCCAGCAGCTTGGATGCGAGGGAAGGGCTTGAAGCTTTCTTT.